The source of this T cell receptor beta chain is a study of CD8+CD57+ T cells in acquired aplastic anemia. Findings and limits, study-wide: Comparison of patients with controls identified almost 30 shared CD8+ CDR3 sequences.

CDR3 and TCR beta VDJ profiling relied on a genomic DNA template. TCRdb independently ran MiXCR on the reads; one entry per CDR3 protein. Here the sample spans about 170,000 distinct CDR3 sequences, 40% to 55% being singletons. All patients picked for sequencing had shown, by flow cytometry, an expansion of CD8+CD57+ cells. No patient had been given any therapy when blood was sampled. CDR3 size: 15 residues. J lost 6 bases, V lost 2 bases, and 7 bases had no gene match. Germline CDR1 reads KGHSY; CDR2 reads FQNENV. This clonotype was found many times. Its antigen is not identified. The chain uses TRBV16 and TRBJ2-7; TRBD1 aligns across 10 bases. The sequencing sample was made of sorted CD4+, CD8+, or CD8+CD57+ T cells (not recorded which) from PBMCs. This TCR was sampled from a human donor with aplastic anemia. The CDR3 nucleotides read TGTGCCAGCAGCCAACCCGACAGGGGGCAAGGCGAGCAGTACTTC. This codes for CASSQPDRGQGEQYF.